This TCR beta chain originates from a study of blood T cell repertoires in COVID-19 (dated by TCRdb to about 2020). A note on the overall study: Samples covering the acute and convalescent phases of COVID-19 were provided by collaborators in the United States, Italy and Spain. A freely available public database, intended as a resource for researchers studying the immune response to SARS-CoV-2, is where the repertoires were released. The prospective study material was composed of cDNA or gDNA derived from T cells, B-cell-depleted T cells, or PBMCs. The samples were drawn from the first 160 participants of the ongoing ImmuneRACE study and from about 1,200 subjects provided by 6 global collaborators. HLA class I and class II types, where available, came from metadata supplied by the sample provider rather than from assay-based typing. The dataset comprised deeply sampled blood TCRbeta repertoires from subjects exposed to, actively infected with, or recovered from COVID-19. A de-identified subject ID, COVID-19 status, age in years and sex were almost always included in the sample metadata.

The full study reports these points: The amount of clinical and demographic metadata varied by source and participant and was provided uncurated.

Worth noting for this clone: The target of this receptor is not known. No qualities accompany the bases; no much larger clone lies one base away.

The CDR3 measures 15 amino acids from cysteine to phenylalanine. Here the CDR3 DNA is all that survives: 45 bases in frame from base 1. A distance of 11 bases separates the germline ends of V and J, which lose 1 base and 2 bases respectively. Per the germline V gene, SGHAT is the CDR1 and FQNNGV is the CDR2. The immunoSEQ Assay, a bias-controlled multiplex PCR, was used to amplify TCRbeta CDR3 regions from genomic DNA. In the authors' own workflow: The number of nucleated cells in each sample was estimated from the amplification of reference gene primers within the assay. Sequence reads were collapsed and filtered to measure the absolute abundance of every unique TCRbeta CDR3 rearrangement. For each sample, productive Simpson clonality was calculated by taking the square root of Simpson's diversity index across productive rearrangements. Here the immuneACCESS table is served through TCRdb, limited to in-frame sequences with V and J called. Missing clones are a known gap in these copies; in checked studies unresolved V genes cover under half, and the rest lacks a known reason. From that table come the V and J calls and clone size; the DNA was used to work out D and trimming. The sample includes tens of thousands of clones, with approximately 86% observed a single time. Roughly 8% of the sample belongs to the ten largest clones.

The collaborating institutions used their own protocols to collect whole blood in K2EDTA tubes. Collaborator samples were shipped for TCRbeta analysis as frozen whole blood, isolated PBMCs, or DNA extracted from either sample type. The sequenced sample was peripheral blood. The sequence came from an elderly man with active or convalescent COVID-19. Recombination joined TRBV11-2 with TRBJ2-5, with the D gene call left open. The CDR3 loop reads CASSLVATPQETQYF. The nucleotide sequence reads as follows: TGTGCCAGCAGCTTAGTTGCGACTCCGCAAGAGACCCAGTACTTC.